This T cell receptor (beta chain) was sequenced during a study of shared clonotypes between healthy human individuals. Germline V gene sequence: CDR1 SGDLS, CDR2 YYNGEE. The CDR3 length is 15 residues. V was pared by 3 bases and J by 6 bases, with 8 bases of the junction left unmatched. Study-wide results and caveats: Generation probabilities were higher for clonotypes shared across all four sorted-subset donors than for unshared ones. Generally, naive subsets came out with larger estimated richness than memory subsets. The small donor group covered limited genetic and exposure diversity.

This table comes from immunoSEQ multiplex PCR, and its TCRdb copy is limited to in-frame clones, with some not included. The table records millions of clones, just over 90% of them present only once. Regarding this clone: What it binds is unknown.

The TCR originated in a man younger than 35 in good health. The J gene is TRBJ2-5, the V gene TRBV9, with 10 bases fitting TRBD1. The source material was naive CD4+ T cells sorted from blood. The subset denotes: CD45RA+ positively selected. CDR3 residues: CASSGQTGGRQTQYF. Written as DNA, the CDR3 is TGTGCCAGCAGCGGCCAGACAGGGGGCCGACAGACCCAGTACTTC. The complete variable domain, with remaining parts taken from reference TRBV9 and TRBJ2-5, reads DSGVTQTPKHLITATGQRVTLRCSPRSGDLSVYWYQQSLDQGLQFLIQYYNGEERAKGNILERFSAQQFPDLHSELNLSSLELGDSALYFCASSGQTGGRQTQYFGPGTRLLVL.